This T cell receptor (beta chain) was found in a study of control samples from healthy donors and cancer patients. Germline CDR1 reads MDHEN; CDR2 reads SYDVKM. This CDR3 has 16 amino acids. V shed 3 bases and J shed 3 bases, with 15 bases lying between them. Assay: immunoSEQ multiplex PCR; the TCRdb copy retains only in-frame clones and omits some. The data show some 150,000 clones, about 91% seen once. The clonotype originates from a man aged 30 to 45 in good health. The specimen was blood. The chain recombines TRBV28 with TRBJ1-5; no clear D. CDR3 nucleotides: TGTGCCAGCAGTTTGATGCAGATGGGGTCCAATCAGCCCCAGCATTTT. The encoded protein is CASSLMQMGSNQPQHF. Combining the CDR3 with reference TRBV28 and TRBJ1-5 gives the whole variable domain DVKVTQSSRYLVKRTGEKVFLECVQDMDHENMFWYRQDPGLGLRLIYFSYDVKMKEKGDIPEGYSVSREKKERFSLILESASTNQTSMYLCASSLMQMGSNQPQHFGDGTRLSIL.